The rows below give T cell receptor beta chains drawn from one sample of a study of OX40 agonist ivuxolimab in advanced cancers. The repertoire was sequenced with immunoSEQ multiplex PCR; TCRdb's copy has only in-frame clones and lacks some. The sample contains roughly 60,000 clones, more than 75% of which appear only once. The sequencing here drew on CD4+ or CD8+ T cells sorted from blood, taken in a trial of the OX40 agonist ivuxolimab. These receptors were obtained from an adult with an advanced solid tumor such as melanoma, head and neck, liver or kidney cancer. CDR3s include the opening cysteine and the closing phenylalanine or tryptophan. Each record gives: J gene, V gene, D gene, CDR3 protein. D genes are given only for firm matches.

>TRBJ1-6|TRBV7-3|.
CASSLTGPQAPLHF
>TRBJ1-5|TRBV7-2|.
CASSPGNQPQHF
>TRBJ2-7|TRBV28|.
CASSSDTEQGPYEQYF
>TRBJ2-6|TRBV6-1|.
CASSEAHNSGFSGANVLTF
>TRBJ2-7|TRBV5-1|.
CASSLGGRSYEQYF
>TRBJ1-5|TRBV27|.
CASAIIGGGDNQPQHF
>TRBJ1-5|TRBV18|.
CASSPRTGLGPQHF
>TRBJ1-4|TRBV27|.
CASRPQRGFGEKLFF
>TRBJ1-1|TRBV18|TRBD1
CASSPPTGPSVPEAFF
>TRBJ2-5|TRBV5-6|TRBD1
CASSFDRGVDQETQYF
>TRBJ2-3|TRBV7-2|.
CASRPVGGTGLDTQYF
>TRBJ2-5|TRBV19|.
CASSIDPGGRETQYF
>TRBJ2-7|TRBV6-1|.
CASSGGGGAGEQYF
>TRBJ2-7|TRBV4-1|.
CASTLFPAAQGEQYF
>TRBJ2-7|TRBV7-6|TRBD2
CASSATSGGSYEQYF
>TRBJ1-2|TRBV14|.
CASSQEGRGVFGGYTF
>TRBJ1-6|TRBV7-9|.
CASSSTGTSYNSPLHF
>.|TRBV7-7|.
CASSLGGDGFDEQYF
>TRBJ1-2|TRBV4-1|.
CASSHPGVNYGYTF
>TRBJ2-5|TRBV5-1|TRBD1
CASSGTGNLGETQYF
>TRBJ1-1|TRBV11-1|.
CASSLAMRQGRAFF
>TRBJ1-1|TRBV7-9|.
CASSPTPTVEAFF
>TRBJ1-5|TRBV5-1|.
CASSLTGGNQPQHF
>TRBJ2-2|TRBV7-9|.
CASSLEGRANTGELFF
>TRBJ2-3|TRBV5-4|.
CASSSQTSTDTQYF
>TRBJ2-7|TRBV4-2|.
CASSTSPPLTRKRLDEQYF
>TRBJ2-7|TRBV5-4|.
CASSPSPQSSYEQYF
>TRBJ1-2|TRBV6-5|TRBD1
CASSPGRQGGRYTF
>TRBJ2-3|TRBV29-1|.
CSVDQGATDTQYF
>TRBJ1-4|TRBV6-6|.
CASSRTATNEKLFF
>TRBJ1-5|TRBV6-6|.
CASSSRRDQPQHF
>TRBJ2-3|TRBV18|.
CASSPGQVASTDTQYF
>TRBJ2-3|TRBV6-5|TRBD2
CASSYGGGGATDTQYF
>TRBJ2-7|TRBV28|.
CASSFSQAPWEQYF
>TRBJ2-6|TRBV15|.
CATSQRGSGANVLTF
>TRBJ2-1|TRBV27|.
CASSFGAGVSEQFF
>TRBJ2-5|TRBV5-4|.
CASSLGGGGRGETQYF
>TRBJ1-5|TRBV19|.
CASSGMGSNQPQHF
>TRBJ2-2|TRBV7-2|.
CASSPREAYITGELFF
>TRBJ1-1|TRBV9|.
CASSVRGGSTEAFF
>TRBJ2-7|TRBV18|.
CASLSTGGASYEQYF
>TRBJ2-3|TRBV18|.
CASSTSTDTQYF
>TRBJ2-1|TRBV14|.
CASSQGTAFYNEQFF
>TRBJ2-1|TRBV5-1|TRBD1
CASSLGQGKHNEQFF
>TRBJ1-5|TRBV2|TRBD1
CASSRGQGSSQPQHF
>TRBJ1-1|TRBV27|.
CASSPDRNQNTEAFF
>TRBJ2-5|TRBV18|.
CASSPRAETQYF
>TRBJ1-5|TRBV6-6|TRBD1
CASKGADGASNQPQHF
>TRBJ1-6|TRBV30|.
CAWMLSSYNSPLHF
>TRBJ2-3|TRBV18|.
CASSLNQGIDTQYF
>TRBJ1-5|TRBV28|TRBD1
CASSWEEGGLGPQHF
>TRBJ1-6|TRBV11-2|.
CASSLEGSYNSPLHF